These T cell receptor beta chains were read from a single sample in a study of blood T cell repertoires in COVID-19. The repertoire was sequenced with immunoSEQ multiplex PCR; TCRdb's copy has only in-frame clones and lacks some. The sample lists approximately 130,000 clones; 55% to 75% were seen once. Sequenced material: peripheral blood. Source of these receptors: a woman between 65 and 79 years old with acute or convalescent COVID-19. Both conserved end residues are part of each CDR3. The D gene is left open where the match is weak. Clone size appears in some rows only: once, few, many, or a class for an expanded clone.

d_call | j_call | clone_size | v_call | cdr3_aa | cdr3_nt
- | TRBJ2-3 | - | TRBV6-4 | CASSDSTGPTDTQYF | TGTGCCAGCAGTGACTCGACAGGTCCCACAGATACGCAGTATTTT
TRBD1 | TRBJ1-1 | once | TRBV9 | CASTRDSYSTEAFF | TGTGCCAGCACGCGGGACAGCTACAGCACTGAAGCTTTCTTT
TRBD1 | TRBJ1-1 | - | TRBV6-5 | CASSFSGGLNTEAFF | TGTGCCAGCAGTTTTTCAGGGGGCTTGAACACTGAAGCTTTCTTT
- | TRBJ2-2 | - | TRBV4-2 | CASSQGDIGGELFF | TGTGCCAGCAGCCAGGGGGACATCGGCGGGGAGCTGTTTTTT
- | TRBJ2-7 | few | TRBV3-1/TRBV3-2 | CASSQGNSPGWKYF | TGTGCCAGCAGCCAAGGGAACTCTCCAGGGTGGAAATACTTC
- | TRBJ2-7 | - | TRBV29-1 | CSGRGTNTDEQYF | TGCAGCGGCAGGGGTACTAACACGGACGAGCAGTACTTC
TRBD2 | TRBJ2-2 | - | TRBV5-1 | CASSLEGLGHTGELFF | TGCGCCAGCAGCTTGGAGGGACTAGGGCACACCGGGGAGCTGTTTTTT
- | TRBJ2-3 | - | TRBV5-4 | CASSFGGVADTQYF | TGTGCCAGCAGCTTTGGCGGGGTAGCAGATACGCAGTATTTT
- | TRBJ1-1 | - | TRBV28 | CASSSKPQGAEAFF | TGTGCCAGCAGCTCGAAGCCACAGGGTGCGGAGGCTTTCTTT
- | TRBJ1-6 | - | TRBV4-3 | CASSGQHKNSPLHF | TGCGCCAGCAGCGGACAGCACAAAAATTCACCCCTCCACTTT
- | TRBJ2-5 | - | TRBV7-9 | CASSFQGSTQYF | TGTGCCAGCAGCTTTCAGGGTTCGACCCAGTACTTC
- | TRBJ1-4 | - | TRBV5-4 | CASSGGPGENEKLFF | TGTGCCAGCAGCGGAGGCCCGGGGGAGAATGAAAAACTGTTTTTT
- | TRBJ1-2 | - | TRBV1 | CTSSQPRGRSGYTF | TGCACCAGCAGCCAACCTCGAGGGAGATCGGGCTACACCTTC
- | TRBJ1-2 | - | TRBV12-3/TRBV12-4 | CASSLVGGGYTF | TGTGCCAGCAGTTTAGTAGGAGGTGGCTACACCTTC
- | TRBJ2-5 | once | TRBV19 | CASSIAGRGRETQYF | TGTGCCAGTAGTATAGCCGGCAGGGGTAGAGAGACCCAGTACTTC
- | TRBJ2-7 | - | TRBV21-1 | CASSKDPPSTGQFYEQYF | TGTGCCAGCAGCAAAGATCCACCCAGTACAGGGCAATTCTACGAGCAGTACTTC
TRBD2 | TRBJ2-3 | few | TRBV10-1 | CATSPGLAGEDTQYF | TGCGCCACTTCTCCGGGACTAGCGGGAGAAGATACGCAGTATTTT
TRBD1 | TRBJ1-2 | few | TRBV9 | CASSVTGGAMYGYTF | TGTGCCAGCAGCGTTACAGGGGGCGCGATGTATGGCTACACCTTC
TRBD1 | TRBJ2-7 | - | TRBV5-1 | CASSRTGTGASLSEQYF | TGCGCCAGCAGCAGGACCGGGACAGGGGCCTCCCTAAGCGAGCAGTACTTC
- | TRBJ2-1 | once | TRBV24-1 | CATSDLSRTNNEQFF | TGTGCCACCAGTGATTTGTCACGAACTAACAATGAGCAGTTCTTC
TRBD1 | TRBJ1-1 | - | TRBV27 | CASSRLRGDAPGEAFF | TGTGCCAGCAGTAGGCTCAGGGGGGATGCCCCAGGTGAAGCTTTCTTT
- | TRBJ1-1 | - | TRBV19 | CASTPTGIVGTEAFF | TGTGCCAGTACCCCCACAGGGATCGTCGGGACTGAAGCTTTCTTT
TRBD2 | TRBJ2-7 | few | TRBV11-2 | CASSLEGSGRENEQYF | TGTGCCAGCAGCTTAGAGGGTAGCGGGAGGGAAAACGAGCAGTACTTC
TRBD1 | TRBJ2-3 | few | TRBV4-3 | CASSQEARTGWADTQYF | TGCGCCAGCAGCCAAGAGGCCCGGACAGGGTGGGCAGATACGCAGTATTTT
- | TRBJ1-1 | - | TRBV4-2 | CASSQEIGDTEAFF | TGTGCCAGCAGCCAAGAAATAGGGGACACTGAAGCTTTCTTT
- | TRBJ2-3 | - | TRBV29-1 | CSVEVLARGGGLTDTQYF | TGCAGCGTTGAAGTCCTCGCCCGAGGGGGTGGCCTCACAGATACGCAGTATTTT